The source of this TCR beta chain is a study of T cell changes during pregnancy in multiple sclerosis. Per the germline V gene, CDR1 is MDHEN and CDR2 is SYDVKM. The V segment lost 6 bases and the J segment 5 bases; nucleotides outside the gene matches: 9. The CDR3 is 16 amino acids. TCRdb's table, derived via immunoSEQ multiplex PCR, lists solely in-frame clones and lacks some. The sample shows about 27,000 clones, roughly nine tenths of them seen only once. The input for sequencing was CD8+ T cells from peripheral blood mononuclear cells, taken in the second trimester of pregnancy. This TCR came from a female donor with multiple sclerosis, enrolled in a pregnancy study. The rearrangement joins TRBV28 to TRBJ2-1, with 11 bases identical to TRBD2. The chain's CDR3 is CASSLRTSGGHNEQFF. CDR3 nucleotide sequence: TGTGCCAGCAGCCTGCGTACTAGCGGGGGACACAATGAGCAGTTCTTC.